This entry lists 27 T cell receptor beta chains sequenced from one sample in a study of blood T cell repertoires in COVID-19. The assay was immunoSEQ multiplex PCR, and TCRdb's table has in-frame clones only and misses some. The sample gives 100,000 to 150,000 clones, 70% to 90% of which show up once; approximately 1% is in the top ten. Material: peripheral blood. The receptors derive from a woman older than 75 with acute or convalescent COVID-19.

The J gene is TRBJ1-4, the V gene TRBV4-2, with D maybe TRBD1 (6 bases). Germline CDR1 LGHNA, CDR2 YNFKEQ. The CDR3 has 15 amino acids. The V and J ends lost 0 bases and 7 bases respectively, with 12 bases between them. CDR3 region: CASSQDRNRAEKLFF. The CDR3 region has the DNA TGTGCCAGCAGCCAAGATAGGAACAGGGCTGAAAAACTGTTTTTT.

The rearrangement joins TRBV3-1 (or the pseudogene TRBV3-2) to TRBJ2-3, with 10 bases matching TRBD2. From germline, CDR1 is LGHDT and CDR2 YNNKEL (reference sequence). V shed 3 bases, J shed 8 bases, and the junction held 8 bases outside the gene matches. The CDR3 loop spans 15 amino acids. The chain's CDR3 is CASSHLAGASGTQYF. The CDR3 DNA reads TGTGCCAGCAGCCACCTAGCGGGAGCAAGTGGTACGCAGTATTTT.

The chain links TRBV4-1 to TRBJ2-3, with a weak D call TRBD2 (5 bases). V was shortened by 1 base and J by 1 base, with 15 bases between the two germline ends. Germline CDR1 MGHRA, CDR2 YSYEKL. CDR3 length: 17 amino acids. The chain's CDR3 is CASSQAPNGAGTDTQYF. CDR3 sequence (DNA): TGCGCCAGCAGCCAAGCACCCAACGGAGCGGGCACAGATACGCAGTATTTT.

V is TRBV5-6 and J is TRBJ1-5, with D maybe TRBD1 (5 bases). This CDR3 region has 17 residues. Trimming cost V 1 base and J 1 base, with 15 bases left between them. Germline CDR1 and CDR2: SGHDT and YYEEEE. The CDR3 sequence is CASSLFQGDGSNQPQHF. For the CDR3, the DNA is TGTGCCAGCAGCTTGTTCCAGGGTGATGGGAGCAATCAGCCCCAGCATTTT.

This rearrangement joins TRBV6-6 to TRBJ2-3; maybe TRBD2 (7 bases). CDR1 is MNHNY, CDR2 SVGAGI, per germline (reference sequence). The CDR3 sequence is 16 residues long. The ends were cut back, 6 bases at V and 4 bases at J, with 20 bases in the middle. The CDR3 region has the DNA TGTGCCAGCAGCCATGAACTGCGGGGGCTCCCAGATACGCAGTATTTT. Protein: CASSHELRGLPDTQYF.

The chain is built from TRBV5-1 and TRBJ2-3; a possible D gene is TRBD1 (7 bases). The CDR3 loop spans 14 amino acids. Between the trimmed V and J ends, which lost 4 bases and 1 base, there was a span of 10 bases. From germline, CDR1 is SGHRS and CDR2 YFSETQ. The CDR3 DNA reads as TGCGCCAGCAGCGGCGGGACAGGCACAGATACGCAGTATTTT. Protein product: CASSGGTGTDTQYF. Full variable domain (rest looked up from reference TRBV5-1 and TRBJ2-3): KAGVTQTPRYLIKTRGQQVTLSCSPISGHRSVSWYQQTPGQGLQFLFEYFSETQRNKGNFPGRFSGRQFSNSRSEMNVSTLELGDSALYLCASSGGTGTDTQYFGPGTRLTVL.

J is TRBJ2-7 and V is TRBV21-1; TRBD2 is the table's D call and was not checked against the DNA. TRBV21-1 is a documented pseudogene. CDR3 size: 15 residues. CDR3 nucleotide sequence: TGTGCCAGCAGCAATCGACTAGCGGGGTCCTACGAGCAGTACTTC. Translated, it gives CASSNRLAGSYEQYF.

The chain uses TRBV24-1 and TRBJ2-1; TRBD1 agrees at 8 bases. The germline V gene encodes CDR1 KGHDR and CDR2 SFDVKD. After removal of 4 bases from V and 6 bases from J, the junction contained 7 bases not matched to a gene. The CDR3 consists of 15 residues. DNA of the CDR3: TGTGCCACCAGTGACCCATCCCAGGGGGCCAATGAGCAGTTCTTC. Translating gives CATSDPSQGANEQFF.

The V and J genes are TRBV5-1 and TRBJ2-1, with 8 nucleotides matching TRBD1. V dropped 2 bases and J dropped 8; count of bases not matched to a gene: 12. This CDR3 has 16 residues. Germline values: CDR1 SGHRS, CDR2 YFSETQ. CDR3 bases: TGCGCCAGCAGCTTTAACGCAGGGGGCGTATTCTATGAGCAGTTCTTC. Its protein product is CASSFNAGGVFYEQFF.

The chain couples TRBV29-1 to TRBJ1-3, with D perhaps TRBD1 (6 bases). CDR3 length equals 12 residues. V lost 5 bases, J lost 4 bases, and 9 bases lay in between. Germline CDR1 reads SQVTM; CDR2 reads ANQGSEA. The CDR3 sequence: CSVPGAGNTIYF. The CDR3 DNA is TGCAGCGTTCCAGGGGCAGGAAACACCATATATTTT.

The chain recombines TRBV11-2 with TRBJ1-2; 7 bases map to TRBD1. Germline-derived CDR1 and CDR2 are SGHAT and FQNNGV. This CDR3 is 12 amino acids long. V lost 6 bases to trimming and J lost 8 bases; unmatched junction nucleotides: 6. The CDR3 region is CASRDRLSGYTF. The CDR3 region has the DNA TGTGCCAGCAGGGACAGGTTGTCCGGCTACACCTTC.

The J gene is TRBJ1-1, the V gene TRBV29-1; 8 nucleotides align to TRBD1. Per the germline V gene, CDR1 is SQVTM and CDR2 is ANQGSEA. V shed 7 bases, J shed 3 bases, and the junction held 7 bases outside the gene matches. This CDR3 region has 13 residues. CDR3 loop: CSARGQGDTEAFF. The CDR3 region has the DNA TGCAGCGCCCGAGGACAGGGAGACACTGAAGCTTTCTTT.

V and J are TRBV5-4 and TRBJ1-2; TRBD1 aligns across 9 bases. Germline V gene sequence: CDR1 SGHNT, CDR2 YYREEE (reference sequence). J was trimmed by 6 bases and V by 0 bases; bases with no gene match: 0. The CDR3 runs to 13 residues. The CDR3 here is CASSLGTGDGYTF. The CDR3 DNA reads as TGTGCCAGCAGCTTGGGGACAGGGGATGGCTACACCTTC.

This sequence joins TRBV6-2 or TRBV6-3 and TRBJ2-2, with 9 bases that match TRBD1. After removal of 0 bases from V and 1 base from J, the junction contained 9 bases not matched to a gene. The CDR3 runs 19 residues. Germline V lookup: CDR1 MNHEY, CDR2 SVGEGT. The CDR3 DNA reads TGTGCCAGCAGTTACTCGAACACGCGGGACAGGGTGAACACCGGGGAGCTGTTTTTT. The encoded protein is CASSYSNTRDRVNTGELFF.

The J gene is TRBJ1-2, the V gene TRBV2; D not resolved. This CDR3 is built from 13 residues. The germline V gene has CDR1 SNHLY and CDR2 FYNNEI. Deletions cut 4 bases from V and 6 bases from J, with 12 bases between. CDR3 residues: CASSVGRQDGYTF. Written as DNA, the CDR3 is TGTGCCAGCAGTGTGGGCAGGCAAGATGGCTACACCTTC.

V and J are TRBV6-5 and TRBJ2-7; weak D call: TRBD2 (6 bases). CDR1 is MNHEY and CDR2 is SVGAGI in the germline V gene. The CDR3 spans 16 residues. Trimming took 0 bases from V and 2 from J, leaving 14 bases between them. The CDR3 loop is CASSYSGVADPYEQYF. As DNA, the CDR3 is TGTGCCAGCAGTTACTCTGGGGTAGCGGACCCCTACGAGCAGTACTTC.

The gene calls are TRBV3-1 (or the pseudogene TRBV3-2) and TRBJ1-5; D not resolved. Germline values: CDR1 LGHDT, CDR2 YNNKEL (reference sequence). With 4 bases removed from V and 6 bases from J, the gap between germline ends came to 10 bases. This CDR3 contains 13 residues. The CDR3 spells CASSPSPLQPQHF. The CDR3 DNA reads TGTGCCAGCAGCCCCTCCCCCCTTCAGCCCCAGCATTTT.

J is TRBJ2-4 and V is TRBV28, with 8 bases fitting TRBD1. Germline CDR1 MDHEN, CDR2 SYDVKM. The CDR3 has 17 amino acids. The trim removed 6 bases at V and 0 bases at J, leaving 10 bases unmatched. The CDR3 DNA follows: TGTGCCAGCAGCGGACAGGGAGCAACTCTAGCCAAAAACATTCAGTACTTC. Protein sequence: CASSGQGATLAKNIQYF.

CDR3 sequence reads: CASSLRGLGYNEQFF. The CDR3, as DNA: TGTGCCAGCAGCTTAAGGGGACTAGGCTACAATGAGCAGTTCTTC. V is TRBV13 and J is TRBJ2-1, with 8 bases matching TRBD2. The length of the CDR3 is 15 residues. V shed 2 bases and J 3 bases; nucleotides not matched to a gene: 3. Per germline, CDR1 PRHDT and CDR2 FYEKMQ (reference sequence). Drawing the rest from reference TRBV13 and TRBJ2-1, the complete variable domain is AAGVIQSPRHLIKEKRETATLKCYPIPRHDTVYWYQQGPGQDPQFLISFYEKMQSDKGSIPDRFSAQQFSDYHSELNMSSLELGDSALYFCASSLRGLGYNEQFFGPGTRLTVL.

The V gene is TRBV6-5, the J gene TRBJ1-5; D might be TRBD1 (6 bases). V dropped 6 bases and J dropped 6 bases, with 15 bases sitting between them. The CDR3 is made up of 14 amino acids. Germline CDR1 is MNHEY and CDR2 is SVGAGI. The CDR3 spells CASRPGQLGQPQHF. For the CDR3, the DNA is TGTGCCAGCAGACCCGGACAGCTCGGTCAGCCCCAGCATTTT.

The genes are TRBV4-1 and TRBJ1-5; 7 positions agree with TRBD1. The CDR3 is 14 amino acids. Germline lookup yields CDR1 MGHRA and CDR2 YSYEKL. Trimming removed 2 bases from V and 7 bases from J; junction bases left unmatched: 5. CDR3: CASSQPDRAQPQHF. The CDR3, as DNA: TGCGCCAGCAGCCAACCAGACAGGGCACAGCCCCAGCATTTT.

The CDR3 protein is CASSSGTGANEQFF. The CDR3 DNA reads as TGCGCCAGCAGCTCCGGGACAGGGGCCAATGAGCAGTTCTTC. The chain employs TRBV5-1 and TRBJ2-1, with 10 bases aligning to TRBD1. J gave up 6 bases and V 3 bases, and 3 bases lay outside the gene matches. CDR1 SGHRS and CDR2 YFSETQ come from the germline V gene. This CDR3 region has 14 residues.

This chain uses TRBV7-2 with TRBJ1-1; 8 bases agree with TRBD1. The CDR3 has 18 residues. Trimming took 0 bases from V and 0 from J; bases not matched to a gene: 9. Germline lookup yields CDR1 SGHTA and CDR2 FQGNSA. The DNA for the CDR3 is TGTGCCAGCAGCTTAGCATGGACAGGGATGCGAATGAACACTGAAGCTTTCTTT. Protein product: CASSLAWTGMRMNTEAFF.

V and J are TRBV5-4 and TRBJ2-5; 7 nucleotides align to TRBD2. The junction had 10 bases not matched to a gene; V was cut back by 0 bases and J by 2 bases. The CDR3 consists of 17 residues. Germline assignment: CDR1 SGHNT and CDR2 YYREEE (reference sequence). The CDR3 is CASSLGKWGGFQETQYF. DNA of the CDR3: TGTGCCAGCAGCTTGGGAAAGTGGGGGGGGTTTCAAGAGACCCAGTACTTC.

J is TRBJ2-7 and V is TRBV7-6, with D tentatively TRBD2 (6 bases). V lost 1 base and J 5 bases, leaving 24 bases between the germline ends. The CDR3 loop spans 18 amino acids. The germline gives CDR1 SGHVS, CDR2 FNYEAQ. Written as DNA, the CDR3 is TGTGCCAGCAGCTTAGTTGCCCTAGGCGGGGTGGGTCAGAACGAGCAGTACTTC. Its protein is CASSLVALGGVGQNEQYF.

The chain joins TRBV29-1 to TRBJ2-2; a possible D gene is TRBD2 (7 bases). CDR3 size: 14 residues. Germline V CDR1 and CDR2: SQVTM, ANQGSEA. The V and J ends lost 6 bases and 4 bases respectively, with 15 bases between them. The CDR3 reads CSVGGTSSTGELFF. CDR3 sequence (DNA): TGCAGCGTGGGAGGGACAAGCTCCACCGGGGAGCTGTTTTTT.

The V call is TRBV6-6, the J call TRBJ1-2; no definite D call. The germline V gene has CDR1 MNHNY and CDR2 SVGAGI (reference sequence). This CDR3 is 12 amino acids long. V was cut by 7 bases and J by 0 bases, with 6 bases left in between. This CDR3 reads CASTYSNYGYTF. DNA for the CDR3: TGTGCCAGCACATACTCTAACTATGGCTACACCTTC.